Given below is one T cell receptor (beta chain) in context. What it recognizes is unknown. This sample was taken from a study of brain T cells in children with intractable seizures. General study points: Pre-surgery blood may have been undersampled, hiding some clones.

Described time point: blood from clinic visit 5 months post-surgery; TSC patient then seizure free. The sequenced cases were selected for having the highest brain T cell transcript signatures. The trim removed 4 bases at V and 4 bases at J, leaving 14 bases unmatched. This CDR3 region has 18 residues. The germline V gene has CDR1 LNHDA and CDR2 SQIVND (reference sequence). Data came from immunoSEQ multiplex PCR; TCRdb stores just in-frame clones and leaves some out. The profile shows hundreds of thousands of clones, over 90% of them singletons. This receptor was obtained from a boy in the first two years of life with tuberous sclerosis and intractable seizures. The material sequenced was peripheral blood, taken more than 4 months after surgery. This chain links TRBV19 with TRBJ1-3; 9 bases are shared with TRBD1. In DNA form, the CDR3 reads TGTGCCAGTAGTACGCCGGGACAGGGAGTGATAGGAGGAAACACCATATATTTT. It specifies CASSTPGQGVIGGNTIYF.